Below are 21 T cell receptor beta chains sequenced from a single sample in a study of T cells after yellow fever vaccination. TCRdb re-called the 5' RACE reads with MiXCR, one entry per CDR3 protein. The table shows 310,000 or so distinct CDR3 sequences, with approximately 3.9% occurring only once. The sample was PBMCs, taken on the day of the yellow fever booster vaccination. All receptors derive from a man between 18 and 29 years old who received the YFV17D yellow fever vaccine.

The V gene is TRBV28, the J gene TRBJ2-7; the D gene is possibly TRBD1 (7 bases). This CDR3 region has 15 residues. CDR1 and CDR2 (germline): MDHEN, SYDVKM. The germline V and J ends were trimmed by 3 bases and 6 bases, with 18 bases remaining between them. CDR3 loop: CASSLGYRGGSEQYV. The CDR3, as DNA: TGTGCCAGCAGTTTGGGGTACAGGGGAGGATCCGAGCAGTACGTC.

This clonotype has a handful of counts. The chain employs TRBV12-3 or TRBV12-4 and TRBJ2-3; no definite D call. The V end was cut by 3 bases, the J end by 2 bases, with 6 bases between. CDR3 length: 13 residues. DNA of the CDR3: TGTGCCAGCAGTTTTTATCCCACAGATACGCAGTATTTT. This translates into CASSFYPTDTQYF.

This clonotype came up many times. The rearrangement joins TRBV7-2 to TRBJ2-2, with unresolved D. The CDR3 has 16 amino acids. V lost 3 bases to trimming and J lost 5 bases, with 16 bases between them. Germline values: CDR1 SGHTA, CDR2 FQGNSA. The CDR3 loop is CASSLVRVGETGELFF. As DNA, the CDR3 is TGTGCCAGCAGCTTGGTTAGGGTGGGCGAAACCGGGGAGCTGTTTTTT.

Only a few counts were recorded for this clonotype. V usage is TRBV7-8 and J usage is TRBJ1-2; TRBD1 matches at 9 bases. V gave up 5 bases and J gave up 6 bases; unmatched junction bases: 16. The CDR3 extends over 17 amino acids. CDR1 is SGHVS, CDR2 FQNEAQ, per germline. The CDR3 bases are TGTGCCAGCAGCCCTCGGACACACCCGGACAGGGGAGATGGCTACACCTTC. Translated, it gives CASSPRTHPDRGDGYTF.

This clonotype was found many times. The CDR3 here is CSAMGGEKLFF. CDR3 in DNA: TGCAGTGCTATGGGGGGAGAAAAACTGTTTTTT. The V and J genes are TRBV20-1 and TRBJ1-4; D possibly corresponds to TRBD1 (5 bases). Germline CDR1 DFQATT, CDR2 SNEGSKA (reference sequence). V lost 4 bases and J lost 8, with 8 bases in between. The CDR3 length is 11 residues.

The table lists this clonotype with a few counts. The CDR3 here is CASSSGTSGGSKNIQYF. The CDR3 nucleotides are TGCGCCAGCAGCTCCGGGACTAGCGGGGGATCCAAAAACATTCAGTACTTC. This rearrangement joins TRBV5-1 to TRBJ2-4, with 14 bases aligning to TRBD2. This CDR3 has 17 amino acids. J lost 2 bases, V lost 3 bases, and 4 bases had no gene match. Germline CDR1 SGHRS, CDR2 YFSETQ.

This clonotype appeared many times. This chain links TRBV12-3 or TRBV12-4 with TRBJ1-4; D gene unclear. CDR3 size: 17 residues. Deletions cut 6 bases from V and 5 bases from J, with 22 bases between. The CDR3 DNA reads TGTGCCAGCAGCCCATCCCGCGATGAGGGAGGGAATGAAAAACTGTTTTTT. This gives the protein CASSPSRDEGGNEKLFF.

This clonotype was observed many times. In nucleotides, the CDR3 is TGTGCCAGCAGTTATTGGAGCTCCTACGAGCAGTACTTC. This encodes CASSYWSSYEQYF. The chain carries TRBV6-2 or TRBV6-3 and TRBJ2-7, with unresolved D. This CDR3 comprises 13 residues. CDR1 MNHEY and CDR2 SVGEGT come from the germline V gene. V was trimmed by 3 bases and J by 0 bases, leaving 6 bases between them.

There are a few counts of this clonotype. The rearrangement uses TRBV6-5 and TRBJ1-6; a possible D gene is TRBD1 (5 bases). V was shortened by 4 bases and J by 5 bases, with 15 bases between the two germline ends. Germline V gives CDR1 MNHEY, CDR2 SVGAGI. The CDR3 runs to 16 residues. This CDR3 is CASSWGGGGNNSPLHF. The CDR3 DNA reads TGTGCCAGCAGTTGGGGTGGCGGGGGGAATAATTCACCCCTCCACTTT.

Of note for this clonotype: Sequence at one end of the junction differs from germline and may be a read error. This chain links TRBV6-2 or TRBV6-3 with TRBJ2-7, with D hard to call. The germline gives CDR1 MNHEY, CDR2 SVGEGT. CDR3 length: 14 amino acids. The CDR3 spells CASSSTVNAYEQNF. The CDR3 DNA sequence: TGTGCCAGCAGTTCGACTGTAAATGCCTACGAGCAGAACTTC.

There are a few counts of this clonotype. The J gene is TRBJ1-3, the V gene TRBV28, with 7 bases lining up with TRBD1. The CDR3 covers 13 residues. The germline V gene encodes CDR1 MDHEN and CDR2 SYDVKM. With V trimmed by 8 bases and J by 8 bases, 9 bases remained unmatched. CDR3 nucleotide sequence: TGTGCCAGCGCGGGACAGTCAAAAGACACCATATATTTT. This encodes CASAGQSKDTIYF.

This clonotype was detected ten times or more. V gene TRBV11-2 combines with J gene TRBJ1-3; D gene unclear. Between the trimmed V and J ends, which lost 4 bases and 0 bases, there was a span of 16 bases. CDR1 is SGHAT, CDR2 FQNNGV, per germline. This CDR3 is 17 amino acids long. As DNA, the CDR3 is TGTGCCAGCAGCTCCCGCTGGGCGGGCAGCTCTGGAAACACCATATATTTT. It encodes CASSSRWAGSSGNTIYF. Complete variable domain (other parts from reference TRBV11-2 and TRBJ1-3): EAGVAQSPRYKIIEKRQSVAFWCNPISGHATLYWYQQILGQGPKLLIQFQNNGVVDDSQLPKDRFSAERLKGVDSTLKIQPAKLEDSAVYLCASSSRWAGSSGNTIYFGEGSWLTVV.

This clonotype was counted only a few times. The chain couples TRBV24-1 to TRBJ2-7, with 9 bases that match TRBD1. The CDR3 is 15 amino acids. CDR1 and CDR2 (germline): KGHDR, SFDVKD. Trimming took 10 bases from V and 4 from J; bases not matched to a gene: 13. CDR3: CATPTRDRVGYEQYV. The CDR3 DNA is TGTGCCACTCCCACCCGGGACAGGGTAGGGTACGAGCAGTACGTC.

In its sample, this clonotype was seen a few times. Here the CDR3 reads CASSSGWGRGLRMDEQYV. In nucleotides, the CDR3 is TGTGCCAGCAGCTCCGGCTGGGGCCGAGGGTTACGGATGGACGAGCAGTACGTC. The rearrangement uses TRBV28 and TRBJ2-7, with D perhaps matching TRBD1 or TRBD2 (5 bases each). Germline loops: CDR1 MDHEN, CDR2 SYDVKM. The CDR3 runs 18 residues. With 6 bases removed from V and 5 bases from J, the gap between germline ends came to 29 bases.

This clonotype turned up a few times. The gene calls are TRBV5-1 and TRBJ2-1; 10 bases match TRBD1. Germline V gene sequence: CDR1 SGHRS, CDR2 YFSETQ. This CDR3 has 15 amino acids. The ends lost 2 bases at V and 6 bases at J; junction bases unmatched: 5. This CDR3 is CASSFDRGHGNEQFF. The DNA of the CDR3 is TGCGCCAGCAGCTTCGACAGGGGGCATGGCAATGAGCAGTTCTTC.

The J gene is TRBJ1-6, the V gene TRBV10-3; D is unclear. Germline V gene sequence: CDR1 ENHRY, CDR2 SYGVKD. Trimming stripped 6 bases from V and 7 bases from J, with 13 bases between. The CDR3 contains 14 residues. In DNA, the CDR3 is TGTGCCATCAGGAGAGGGCCCGACAATTCACCCCTCCACTTT. This translates into CAIRRGPDNSPLHF.

This clonotype was seen only a few times. CDR3 DNA sequence: TGCGCCAGCAGCCAAGACAGGGGCTGGGAGCAGCCCCAGCATTTT. Its translation: CASSQDRGWEQPQHF. The chain uses TRBV4-1 and TRBJ1-5; possible D gene TRBD1, 6 bases. Per germline, CDR1 MGHRA and CDR2 YSYEKL. The CDR3 spans 15 residues. V lost 0 bases, J lost 7 bases, and 13 bases lay in between.

In this sample, this clonotype turned up many times. The rearrangement uses TRBV10-2 and TRBJ1-1; D not certain. This CDR3 contains 15 residues. The ends were cut back, 3 bases at V and 0 bases at J, with 11 bases in the middle. CDR1 and CDR2 (germline): WSHSY, SAAADI. The CDR3 is CASSDPGMMNTEAFF. As DNA, the CDR3 is TGCGCCAGCAGTGACCCCGGGATGATGAACACTGAAGCTTTCTTT.

The rearrangement uses TRBV7-8 and TRBJ1-4; D not resolved. CDR3 length: 18 residues. Germline V gene data show CDR1 as SGHVS and CDR2 as FQNEAQ. The V end was cut by 4 bases, the J end by 5 bases, with 23 bases between. The CDR3 bases are TGTGCCAGCAGCTCCCCAAATAGAGGGAGTAGCCTAAATGAAAAACTGTTTTTT. This gives the protein CASSSPNRGSSLNEKLFF.

CDR3 protein: CASSLDTGGQPQHF. CDR3 DNA sequence: TGTGCCAGCAGCTTAGACACAGGGGGTCAGCCCCAGCATTTT. V is TRBV11-2 and J is TRBJ1-5; 8 bases align to TRBD1. CDR1 and CDR2 (germline): SGHAT, FQNNGV. This CDR3 is built from 14 residues. J lost 6 bases, V lost 0 bases, and 1 base had no gene match.

In its sample, this clonotype was seen a few times. The rearrangement uses TRBV5-6 and TRBJ1-4; D is unresolved. The germline V gene has CDR1 SGHDT and CDR2 YYEEEE. The V and J ends lost 1 base and 0 bases respectively, with 16 bases between them. The CDR3 is 18 amino acids. The CDR3 reads CASSLLDSTVATNEKLFF. DNA of the CDR3: TGTGCCAGCAGCTTGCTTGATTCGACGGTAGCAACTAATGAAAAACTGTTTTTT.